This TCR beta chain was documented in a study of cytomegalovirus exposure and HLA in healthy donors. Overall study findings and caveats: Indistinguishability led to the exclusion of some V segments, TRBV6-2 and TRBV6-3 included.

PCR employed 60 Vbeta and 13 Jbeta primers. Under the authors' procedure: Later work found approximately 80 million unique TCR beta chains, with roughly 11 million shared. TCRdb's table, derived via immunoSEQ multiplex PCR, lists solely in-frame clones and lacks some. V and J calls and clone size are given by that table; D and trimming were obtained from the DNA. The sample records 30,000 to 45,000 clones, roughly 85% being singletons. CDR3 length: 14 amino acids. V was pared by 4 bases and J by 7 bases, with 11 bases between. In germline, CDR1 is SGHDN, CDR2 FVKESK. A word on this clone: Its antigen is not known.

This chain joins TRBV14 and TRBJ1-6; D not certain. The TCR originated in a woman aged 40 to 50 in good health and CMV-seropositive. The specimen was PBMCs. The CDR3 here is CASSLSYGNSPLHF. CDR3 sequence (DNA): TGTGCCAGCAGCCTATCCTACGGGAATTCACCCCTCCACTTT. Looking up the rest from reference TRBV14 and TRBJ1-6 gives the full variable domain: EAGVTQFPSHSVIEKGQTVTLRCDPISGHDNLYWYRRVMGKEIKFLLHFVKESKQDESGMPNNRFLAERTGGTYSTLKVQPAELEDSGVYFCASSLSYGNSPLHFGNGTRLTVT.